These 9 T cell receptor beta chains were all obtained from the same sample, sequenced in a study of T-cell memory formation after mild COVID-19. TCRdb reprocessed the 5' RACE reads via MiXCR and lists one record per CDR3 protein. The data contain approximately 150,000 distinct CDR3 sequences, 14% of them singletons. Sequenced input: PBMCs or a T cell subset sorted from them (not recorded which). These receptors came from an adult woman who had mild COVID-19 (a few samples of this study predate the infection). Cell type and time point are not known.

This sequence joins TRBV18 and TRBJ2-7, with TRBD1 matching 7 bases. Germline CDR1 reads KGHSH; CDR2 reads LQKENI. The CDR3 totals 15 residues. Trimming removed 3 bases from V and 2 bases from J; junction bases left unmatched: 7. The CDR3 loop is CASSPRQGPTYEQYF. CDR3 nucleotides: TGTGCCAGCTCACCCAGACAGGGTCCCACCTACGAGCAGTACTTC.

In its sample, this clonotype was seen a few times. This chain connects TRBV19 to TRBJ2-1; tentative D call: TRBD1 (5 bases). V lost 5 bases, J lost 7 bases, and 9 bases lay in between. This CDR3 is built from 12 residues. CDR1 is LNHDA and CDR2 is SQIVND in the germline V gene (reference sequence). CDR3 sequence reads: CASSLPGNEQFF. The CDR3 DNA reads TGTGCCAGTAGTTTACCAGGGAATGAGCAGTTCTTC.

This clonotype was seen more than once but under ten times. The chain recombines TRBV5-1 with TRBJ1-2; no firm D call. With 4 bases removed from V and 5 bases from J, the gap between germline ends came to 12 bases. CDR3 length: 13 amino acids. Germline-derived CDR1 and CDR2 are SGHRS and YFSETQ. The CDR3 sequence: CASSANGIYGYTF. The CDR3, as DNA: TGCGCCAGCAGCGCCAACGGAATATATGGCTACACCTTC.

The gene calls are TRBV6-6 and TRBJ1-5; weak D call: TRBD1 (5 bases). V was cut by 5 bases and J by 4 bases, with 21 bases left in between. Germline V gene sequence: CDR1 MNHNY, CDR2 SVGAGI (reference sequence). The CDR3 length is 17 residues. CDR3 amino acids: CASSPATGPNFNQPQHF. The CDR3 bases are TGTGCCAGCAGTCCCGCGACGGGACCCAACTTTAATCAGCCCCAGCATTTT.

In this sample, this clonotype turned up a few times. The V gene is TRBV25-1, the J gene TRBJ2-2, with a tentative D call TRBD1 (5 bases). With 3 bases removed from V and 4 bases from J, the gap between germline ends came to 15 bases. Germline lookup yields CDR1 MGHDK and CDR2 SYGVNS. The CDR3 runs to 16 residues. CDR3 loop: CASSEWGQTGTGELFF. In DNA form, the CDR3 reads TGTGCCAGCAGTGAGTGGGGCCAAACAGGCACCGGGGAGCTGTTTTTT.

This clonotype was found many times. The genes are TRBV5-1 and TRBJ2-1; TRBD1 might be the D (6 bases). This CDR3 has 15 amino acids. The germline CDR1 and CDR2 sequences are SGHRS and YFSETQ. Deletions cut 1 base from V and 0 bases from J, with 8 bases between. This CDR3 is CASSLTGSSYNEQFF. In DNA, the CDR3 is TGCGCCAGCAGCTTGACAGGGAGCTCCTACAATGAGCAGTTCTTC.

Only a few counts were recorded for this clonotype. The J gene is TRBJ1-1, the V gene TRBV29-1, with D unclear. CDR1 is SQVTM, CDR2 ANQGSEA, per germline. CDR3 length equals 12 residues. Between the trimmed V and J ends, which lost 8 bases and 4 bases, there was a span of 14 bases. The CDR3 reads CSFALDGTEAFF. CDR3 sequence (DNA): TGCAGCTTTGCTCTCGACGGCACTGAAGCTTTCTTT.

A single count supports this clonotype. The chain uses TRBV5-6 and TRBJ1-2, with D possibly being TRBD1 (5 bases). This CDR3 region has 13 residues. Germline V gives CDR1 SGHDT, CDR2 YYEEEE. Trimming stripped 6 bases from V and 4 bases from J, with 13 bases between. DNA for the CDR3: TGTGCCAGCACCCCGGGGGGGGTCTATGGCTACACCTTC. Amino acids: CASTPGGVYGYTF.

The J gene is TRBJ2-1, the V gene TRBV24-1, with TRBD2 matching 13 bases. CDR1 and CDR2 (germline): KGHDR, SFDVKD. The V segment lost 0 bases and the J segment 4 bases; nucleotides outside the gene matches: 14. The CDR3 runs to 21 residues. The CDR3 loop reads CATSDLRGRLAGGPGYNEQFF. In DNA form, the CDR3 reads TGTGCCACCAGTGATTTGCGGGGCAGACTAGCGGGAGGCCCTGGGTACAATGAGCAGTTCTTC.